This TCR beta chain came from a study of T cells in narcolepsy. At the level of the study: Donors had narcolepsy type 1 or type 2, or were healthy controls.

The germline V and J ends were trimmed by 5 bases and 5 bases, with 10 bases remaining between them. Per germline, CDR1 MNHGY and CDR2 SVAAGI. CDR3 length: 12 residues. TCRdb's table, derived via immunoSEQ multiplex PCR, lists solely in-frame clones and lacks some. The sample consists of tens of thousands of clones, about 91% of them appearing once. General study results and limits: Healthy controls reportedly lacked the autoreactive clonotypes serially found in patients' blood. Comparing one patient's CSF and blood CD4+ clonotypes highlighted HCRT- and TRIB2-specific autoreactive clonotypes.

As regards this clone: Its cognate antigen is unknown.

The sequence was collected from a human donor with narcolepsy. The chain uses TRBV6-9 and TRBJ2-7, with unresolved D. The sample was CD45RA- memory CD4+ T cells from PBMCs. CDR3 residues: CASSIGRHEQYF. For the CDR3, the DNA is TGTGCCAGCAGTATCGGTCGGCACGAGCAGTACTTC.